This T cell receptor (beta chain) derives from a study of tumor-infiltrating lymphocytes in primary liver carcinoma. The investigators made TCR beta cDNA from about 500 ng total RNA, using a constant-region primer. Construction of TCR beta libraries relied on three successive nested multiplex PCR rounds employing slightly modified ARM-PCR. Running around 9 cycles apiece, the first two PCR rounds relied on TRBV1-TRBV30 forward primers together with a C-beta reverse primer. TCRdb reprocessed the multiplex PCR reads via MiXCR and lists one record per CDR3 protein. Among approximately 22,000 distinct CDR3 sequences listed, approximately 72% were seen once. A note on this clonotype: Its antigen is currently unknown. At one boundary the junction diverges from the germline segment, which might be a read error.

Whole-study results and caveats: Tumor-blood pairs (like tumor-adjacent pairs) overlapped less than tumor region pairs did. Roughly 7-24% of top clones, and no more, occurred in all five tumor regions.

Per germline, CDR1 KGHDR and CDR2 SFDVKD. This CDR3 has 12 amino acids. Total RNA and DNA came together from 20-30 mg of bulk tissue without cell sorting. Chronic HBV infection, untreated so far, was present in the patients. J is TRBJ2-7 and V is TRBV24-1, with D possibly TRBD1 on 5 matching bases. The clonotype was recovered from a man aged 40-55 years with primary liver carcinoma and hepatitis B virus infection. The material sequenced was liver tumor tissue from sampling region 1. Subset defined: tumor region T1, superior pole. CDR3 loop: CATSTQGYEQYF. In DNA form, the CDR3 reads TGTGCTACCAGTACCCAGGGCTACGAGCAGTACTTC.